The present T cell receptor (beta chain) was sequenced within a study of blood T cell repertoires in COVID-19. On the study more broadly: There were acute and convalescent COVID-19 samples, and they came from the United States, Italy and Spain. Sample material is recorded as cDNA or gDNA derived from T cells, B-cell-depleted T cells, or PBMCs.

Per the authors' pipeline: Estimated nucleated cell counts came from reference gene primer amplification. Some clones are missing from TCRdb's copy, which holds only in-frame ones; the method was immunoSEQ multiplex PCR. D and trimming were read from the DNA, whereas the V and J calls and clone size are those reported in that table. The sample has fewer than 150,000 clones; around 90% are singletons. The germline CDR1 and CDR2 sequences are MNHEY and SMNVEV (reference sequence). The CDR3 is 14 residues long. The germline V and J ends were trimmed by 6 bases and 4 bases, with 16 bases remaining between them.

The TCR comes from a woman aged 50 to 60 with active or convalescent COVID-19. The specimen sequenced was peripheral blood. The rearrangement uses TRBV27 and TRBJ2-7; tentatively, D is TRBD2 (5 bases). The CDR3: CASSPLDLLYEQYF. As DNA, the CDR3 is TGTGCCAGCAGCCCCTTGGACTTACTTTACGAGCAGTACTTC.